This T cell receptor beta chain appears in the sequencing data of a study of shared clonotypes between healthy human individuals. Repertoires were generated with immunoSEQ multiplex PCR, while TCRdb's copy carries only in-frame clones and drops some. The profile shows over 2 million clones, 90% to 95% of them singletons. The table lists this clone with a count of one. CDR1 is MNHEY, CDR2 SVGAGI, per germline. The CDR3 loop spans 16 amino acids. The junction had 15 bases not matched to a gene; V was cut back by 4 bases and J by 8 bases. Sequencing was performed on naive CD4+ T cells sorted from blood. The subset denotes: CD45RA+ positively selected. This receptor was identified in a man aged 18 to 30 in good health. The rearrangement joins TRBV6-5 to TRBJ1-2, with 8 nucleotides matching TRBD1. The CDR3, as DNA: TGTGCCAGCAGTTGGAACCCAGGACAGGGTACGGGGGGCTACACCTTC. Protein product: CASSWNPGQGTGGYTF.